In this sample, the clone carrying this T cell receptor (beta chain) is medium-sized (0.01 to 0.1%). Other DNA sequences within the sample encode an identical CDR3. The data were obtained in a study of blood T cell repertoires in COVID-19. Study as a whole: Collection of acute and convalescent COVID-19 samples took place in the United States, Italy and Spain. T cells, B-cell-depleted T cells, or PBMCs supplied cDNA or gDNA.

The germline V gene has CDR1 MRHNA and CDR2 SNTAGT. V was pared by 5 bases and J by 2 bases, with 5 bases of the junction left unmatched. CDR3 length: 15 amino acids. In the authors' methods: Cell counts per sample came from amplifying reference gene primers. Using immunoSEQ multiplex PCR, the repertoire was profiled, and TCRdb retains in-frame clones only, with some absent. V and J calls and clone size are given by that table; D and trimming were obtained from the DNA. The sample holds 55,000 to 70,000 clones, around 87% seen once. The rearrangement uses TRBV6-4 and TRBJ2-1, with 8 bases identical to TRBD2. Sequencing used peripheral blood. The clonotype comes from a man in his fifties or sixties with active or convalescent COVID-19. The CDR3: CASSKAGEPYNEQFF. Written as DNA, the CDR3 is TGTGCCAGCAGTAAAGCGGGAGAACCCTACAATGAGCAGTTCTTC.